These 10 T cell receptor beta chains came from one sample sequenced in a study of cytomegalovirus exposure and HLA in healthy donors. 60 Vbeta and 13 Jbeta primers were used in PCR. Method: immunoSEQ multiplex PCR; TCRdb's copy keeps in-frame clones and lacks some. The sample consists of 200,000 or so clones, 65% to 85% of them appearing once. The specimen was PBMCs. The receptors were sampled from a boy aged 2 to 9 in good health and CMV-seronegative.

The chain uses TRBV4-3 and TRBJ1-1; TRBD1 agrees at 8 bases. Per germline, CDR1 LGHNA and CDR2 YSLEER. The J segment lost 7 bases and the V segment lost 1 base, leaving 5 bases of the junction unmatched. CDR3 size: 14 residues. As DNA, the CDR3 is TGCGCCAGCAGCCAAGCTGGACAGGGCGGTGAAGCTTTCTTT. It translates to CASSQAGQGGEAFF.

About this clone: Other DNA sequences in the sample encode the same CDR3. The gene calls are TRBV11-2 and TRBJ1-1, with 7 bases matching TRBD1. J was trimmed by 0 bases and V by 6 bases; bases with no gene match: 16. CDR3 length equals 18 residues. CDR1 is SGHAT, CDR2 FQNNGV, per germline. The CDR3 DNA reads TGTGCCAGCAGAACCCGGACAGGTCGATGGGGGATGAACACTGAAGCTTTCTTT. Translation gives CASRTRTGRWGMNTEAFF.

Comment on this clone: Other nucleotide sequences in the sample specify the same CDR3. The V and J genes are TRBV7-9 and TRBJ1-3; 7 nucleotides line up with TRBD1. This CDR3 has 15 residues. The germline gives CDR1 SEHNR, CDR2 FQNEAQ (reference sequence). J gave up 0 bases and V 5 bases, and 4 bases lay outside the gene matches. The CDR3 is CASSLGTVSGNTIYF. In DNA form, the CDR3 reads TGTGCCAGCAGCCTAGGGACAGTCTCTGGAAACACCATATATTTT.

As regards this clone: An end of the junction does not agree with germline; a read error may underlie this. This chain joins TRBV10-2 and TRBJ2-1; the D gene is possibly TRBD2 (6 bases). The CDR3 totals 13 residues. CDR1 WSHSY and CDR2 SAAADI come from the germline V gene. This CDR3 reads CASTRGSNNEQFF. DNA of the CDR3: TGCGCCAGCACGCGGGGCTCCAACAATGAGCAGTTCTTC.

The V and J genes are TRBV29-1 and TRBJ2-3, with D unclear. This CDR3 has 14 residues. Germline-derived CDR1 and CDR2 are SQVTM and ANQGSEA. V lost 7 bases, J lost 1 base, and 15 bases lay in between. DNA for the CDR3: TGCAGCGCTAGGCAGAACACGGGCACAGATACGCAGTATTTT. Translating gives CSARQNTGTDTQYF.

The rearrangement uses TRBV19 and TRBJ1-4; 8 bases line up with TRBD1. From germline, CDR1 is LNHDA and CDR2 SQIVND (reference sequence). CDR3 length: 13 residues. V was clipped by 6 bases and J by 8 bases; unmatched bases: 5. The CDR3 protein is CASRQGAVEKLFF. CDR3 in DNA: TGTGCCAGTAGGCAGGGGGCTGTCGAAAAACTGTTTTTT.

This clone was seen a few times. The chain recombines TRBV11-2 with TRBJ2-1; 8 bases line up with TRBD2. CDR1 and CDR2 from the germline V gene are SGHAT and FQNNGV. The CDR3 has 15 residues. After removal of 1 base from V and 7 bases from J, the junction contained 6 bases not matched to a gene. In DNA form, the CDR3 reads TGTGCCAGCAGCTTAGGCCTGGGCGGGGGGAATGAGCAGTTCTTC. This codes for CASSLGLGGGNEQFF. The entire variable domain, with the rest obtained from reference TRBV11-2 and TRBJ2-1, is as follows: EAGVAQSPRYKIIEKRQSVAFWCNPISGHATLYWYQQILGQGPKLLIQFQNNGVVDDSQLPKDRFSAERLKGVDSTLKIQPAKLEDSAVYLCASSLGLGGGNEQFFGPGTRLTVL.

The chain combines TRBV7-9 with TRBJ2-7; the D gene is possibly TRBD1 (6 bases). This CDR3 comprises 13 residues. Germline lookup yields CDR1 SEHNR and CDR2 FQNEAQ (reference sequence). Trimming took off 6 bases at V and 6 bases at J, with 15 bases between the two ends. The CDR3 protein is CASRAGTTAEQYF. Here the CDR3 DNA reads TGTGCCAGCAGGGCCGGGACAACAGCCGAGCAGTACTTC.

The CDR3 reads CASSESGLAPTDTQYF. The CDR3 bases are TGTGCCAGCAGTGAATCGGGACTAGCCCCCACAGATACGCAGTATTTT. This chain joins TRBV25-1 and TRBJ2-3, with 9 bases matching TRBD2. V gave up 1 base and J gave up 2 bases; unmatched junction bases: 4. The length of the CDR3 is 16 residues. Germline-derived CDR1 and CDR2 are MGHDK and SYGVNS.

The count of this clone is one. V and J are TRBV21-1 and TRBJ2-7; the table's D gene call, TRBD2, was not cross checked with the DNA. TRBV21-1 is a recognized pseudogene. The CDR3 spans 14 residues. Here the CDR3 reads CASRGRRIRSEQYF. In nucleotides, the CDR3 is TGTGCCAGCAGAGGAAGGCGGATCCGCTCCGAGCAGTACTTC.